This TCR beta chain was observed in a study of blood T cells in healthy people across ages. Study-level points and caveats: PBMC samples, being unsorted, prevented any conclusive comparison of naive and antigen-experienced cells.

The authors ran a second PCR of about 6 to 11 cycles using a sample-barcoded 5' primer and a J-beta primer mix. Every molecule of cDNA carried a tag from a template-switch adaptor with 12 random nucleotides. TCRdb passed the 5' RACE reads through MiXCR, listing each CDR3 protein once. The sample records about 640,000 distinct CDR3 sequences, about 54% being singletons. With regard to this clonotype: The target antigen is unknown.

The CDR3 has 16 amino acids. V trimming: 1 base; J trimming: 4 bases; junction bases outside the gene matches: 1. CDR1 and CDR2 (germline): LNHNV, YYDKDF (reference sequence). The sequencing sample was made of blood. V gene TRBV15 combines with J gene TRBJ2-3, with 14 bases identical to TRBD2. The sequence derives from a man aged 60 to 69 in good health. Here the CDR3 reads CATSRGTSGGPDTQYF. CDR3 in DNA: TGTGCCACCAGCAGAGGGACTAGCGGGGGGCCAGATACGCAGTATTTT.